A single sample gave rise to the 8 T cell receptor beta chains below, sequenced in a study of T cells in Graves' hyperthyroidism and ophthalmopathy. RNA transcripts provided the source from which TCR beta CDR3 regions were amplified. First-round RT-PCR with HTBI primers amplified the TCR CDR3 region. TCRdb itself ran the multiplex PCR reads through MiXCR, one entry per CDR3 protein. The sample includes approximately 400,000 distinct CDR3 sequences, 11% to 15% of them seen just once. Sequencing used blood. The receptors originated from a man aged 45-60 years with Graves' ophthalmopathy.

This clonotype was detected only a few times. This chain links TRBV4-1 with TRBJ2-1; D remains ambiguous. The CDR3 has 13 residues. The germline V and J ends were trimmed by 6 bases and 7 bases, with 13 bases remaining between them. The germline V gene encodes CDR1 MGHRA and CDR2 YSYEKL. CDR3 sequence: CASSPPGLNEQFF. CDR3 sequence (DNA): TGCGCCAGCAGTCCCCCCGGCCTAAATGAGCAGTTCTTC.

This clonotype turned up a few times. CDR3 sequence (DNA): TGTGCCAGCCTAGAGGGGGCAGGACAGCCCCAGCATTTT. It yields the protein CASLEGAGQPQHF. The V call is TRBV12-3 or TRBV12-4, the J call TRBJ1-5; 7 nucleotides match TRBD1. The CDR3 loop spans 13 amino acids. V trimming: 8 bases; J trimming: 7 bases; junction bases outside the gene matches: 8.

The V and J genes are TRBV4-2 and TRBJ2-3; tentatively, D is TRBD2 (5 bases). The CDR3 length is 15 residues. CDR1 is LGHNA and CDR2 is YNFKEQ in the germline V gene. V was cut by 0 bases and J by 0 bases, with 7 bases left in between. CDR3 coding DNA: TGTGCCAGCAGCCAAGAGTGGGAGAGCACAGATACGCAGTATTTT. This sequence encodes CASSQEWESTDTQYF.

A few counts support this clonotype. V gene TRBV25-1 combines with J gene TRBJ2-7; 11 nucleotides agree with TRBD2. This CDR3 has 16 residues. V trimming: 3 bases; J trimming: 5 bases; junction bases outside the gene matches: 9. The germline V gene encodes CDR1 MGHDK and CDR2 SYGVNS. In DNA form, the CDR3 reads TGTGCCAGCAGTGATACGACTAGCGGGATTCACAACGAGCAGTACTTC. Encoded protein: CASSDTTSGIHNEQYF.

The CDR3: CASSYKDGSYNEQFF. The CDR3, as DNA: TGTGCCAGCAGTTATAAGGACGGGTCCTACAATGAGCAGTTCTTC. The chain joins TRBV6-9 to TRBJ2-1; no reliable D call. This CDR3 region has 15 residues. With 2 bases removed from V and 1 base from J, the gap between germline ends came to 9 bases. Germline loops: CDR1 MNHGY, CDR2 SVAAGI.

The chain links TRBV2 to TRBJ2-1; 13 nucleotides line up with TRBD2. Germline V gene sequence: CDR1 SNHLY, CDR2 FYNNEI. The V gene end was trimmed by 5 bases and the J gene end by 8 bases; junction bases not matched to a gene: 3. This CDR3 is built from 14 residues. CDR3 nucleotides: TGTGCCAGCAGTAGGACTAGCGGGAGCTATGAGCAGTTCTTC. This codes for CASSRTSGSYEQFF.

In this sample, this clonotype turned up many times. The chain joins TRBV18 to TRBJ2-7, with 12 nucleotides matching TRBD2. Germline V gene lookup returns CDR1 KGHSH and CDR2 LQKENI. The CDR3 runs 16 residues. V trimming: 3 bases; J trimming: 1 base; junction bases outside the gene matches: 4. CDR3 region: CASSPQGLAGSYEQYF. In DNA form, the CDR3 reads TGTGCCAGCTCACCGCAAGGACTAGCGGGATCCTACGAGCAGTACTTC. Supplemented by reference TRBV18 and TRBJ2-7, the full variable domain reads NAGVMQNPRHLVRRRGQEARLRCSPMKGHSHVYWYRQLPEEGLKFMVYLQKENIIDESGMPKERFSAEFPKEGPSILRIQQVVRGDSAAYFCASSPQGLAGSYEQYFGPGTRLTVT.

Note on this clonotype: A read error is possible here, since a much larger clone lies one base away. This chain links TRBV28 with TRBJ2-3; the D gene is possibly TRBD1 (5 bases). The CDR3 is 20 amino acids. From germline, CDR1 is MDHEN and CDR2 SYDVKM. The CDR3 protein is CASSLSSGSRYRINTDAQYF. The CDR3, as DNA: TGTGCCAGCAGTTTATCGTCAGGGTCGAGGTATAGGATAAACACAGATGCGCAGTATTTT.